The 24 T cell receptor beta chains below were found in one sample sequenced in a study of shared clonotypes between healthy human individuals. Produced via immunoSEQ multiplex PCR; TCRdb's table is partial and in-frame only. This table holds some 1.5 million clones, 95% to 99% found once. Specimen: naive CD4+ T cells sorted from blood. The subset was: CD45RA+ positively selected. Receptors were obtained from a man in his thirties or forties in good health.

With regard to this clone: The sample has other DNA sequences that encode this CDR3 too. The V gene is TRBV9, the J gene TRBJ2-5; 10 bases align to TRBD2. Trimming cost V 3 bases and J 4 bases; bases outside gene matches: 3. The CDR3 contains 14 residues. Germline CDR1 is SGDLS and CDR2 is YYNGEE. CDR3: CASSGLAGVETQYF. CDR3 bases: TGTGCCAGCAGCGGTCTAGCGGGAGTAGAGACCCAGTACTTC.

The chain carries TRBV21-1 and TRBJ2-1; the D segment call TRBD1 is taken from the table without a DNA check. TRBV21-1 is annotated as a pseudogene. This CDR3 comprises 15 residues. CDR3 loop: CASSKDTRGHNEQFF. The CDR3 DNA reads as TGTGCCAGCAGCAAAGATACCAGGGGGCACAATGAGCAGTTCTTC.

The rearrangement joins TRBV29-1 to TRBJ1-2, with D unclear. The length of the CDR3 is 15 residues. CDR1 is SQVTM, CDR2 ANQGSEA, per germline. The V end lost 1 base, the J end lost 4 bases, and 16 bases lay between the germline ends. The CDR3 is CSVEAPRTALYGYTF. The CDR3 DNA reads as TGCAGCGTTGAAGCTCCGCGAACCGCCCTCTATGGCTACACCTTC. Full variable domain (rest looked up from reference TRBV29-1 and TRBJ1-2): SAVISQKPSRDICQRGTSLTIQCQVDSQVTMMFWYRQQPGQSLTLIATANQGSEATYESGFVIDKFPISRPNLTFSTLTVSNMSPEDSSIYLCSVEAPRTALYGYTFGSGTRLTVV.

The chain couples TRBV25-1 to TRBJ1-3; TRBD1 might be the D (6 bases). The CDR3 sequence is 15 residues long. V lost 0 bases, J lost 4 bases, and 10 bases lay in between. Germline CDR1 is MGHDK and CDR2 is SYGVNS. This CDR3 is CASSEYQGPGNTIYF. Written as DNA, the CDR3 is TGTGCCAGCAGTGAATACCAGGGGCCGGGAAACACCATATATTTT.

The chain couples TRBV7-2 to TRBJ2-3; D is unclear. Germline V gives CDR1 SGHTA, CDR2 FQGNSA. There are 16 residues in the CDR3. Trimming removed 7 bases at V and 0 bases at J, with 17 bases between. The CDR3 reads CASTATLALSTDTQYF. The DNA for the CDR3 is TGTGCCAGCACCGCAACCTTAGCCCTCAGCACAGATACGCAGTATTTT.

V is TRBV2 and J is TRBJ1-3; D remains ambiguous. The CDR3 has 12 amino acids. Trimming removed 0 bases at V and 9 bases at J, with 6 bases between. CDR1 is SNHLY and CDR2 is FYNNEI in the germline V gene. CDR3 protein: CASSEAVFTIYF. Here the CDR3 DNA reads TGTGCCAGCAGTGAAGCGGTCTTCACCATATATTTT.

The gene calls are TRBV18 and TRBJ2-1; no definite D call. Trimming took off 0 bases at V and 1 base at J, with 7 bases between the two ends. The germline V gene has CDR1 KGHSH and CDR2 LQKENI. The CDR3 runs to 15 residues. The CDR3 region is CASSPPTSSYNEQFF. In DNA, the CDR3 is TGTGCCAGCTCACCACCGACGTCGTCCTACAATGAGCAGTTCTTC.

Concerning this clone itself: Other DNA sequences of this sample code for an identical CDR3. This chain connects TRBV19 to TRBJ1-1, with no clear D. The length of the CDR3 is 14 residues. The germline CDR1 and CDR2 sequences are LNHDA and SQIVND (reference sequence). V gave up 3 bases and J gave up 1 base, with 9 bases separating them. For the CDR3, the DNA is TGTGCCAGTAGTATCCCTCCGGGGAACACTGAAGCTTTCTTT. This gives the protein CASSIPPGNTEAFF.

As regards this clone: The identical CDR3 is also encoded by other nucleotide sequences in the sample. The genes are TRBV18 and TRBJ2-3; D gene unclear. Germline V gene data show CDR1 as KGHSH and CDR2 as LQKENI. This CDR3 is built from 11 residues. V was pared by 2 bases and J by 6 bases, with 3 bases between. The CDR3 sequence is CASSPSDTQYF. The CDR3 DNA is TGTGCCAGCTCACCATCGGATACGCAGTATTTT. The entire variable domain, with the rest obtained from reference TRBV18 and TRBJ2-3, is as follows: NAGVMQNPRHLVRRRGQEARLRCSPMKGHSHVYWYRQLPEEGLKFMVYLQKENIIDESGMPKERFSAEFPKEGPSILRIQQVVRGDSAAYFCASSPSDTQYFGPGTRLTVL.

The chain is built from TRBV27 and TRBJ2-1; 7 nucleotides line up with TRBD2. The V and J ends lost 3 bases and 2 bases, in that order; junction bases with no gene match: 16. The germline V gene encodes CDR1 MNHEY and CDR2 SMNVEV (reference sequence). This CDR3 contains 19 residues. The CDR3: CASSFSPPGRAGTYNEQFF. CDR3 nucleotide sequence: TGTGCCAGCAGTTTTTCCCCCCCGGGACGAGCGGGGACCTACAATGAGCAGTTCTTC.

This chain uses TRBV5-1 with TRBJ2-7; tentatively, D is TRBD2 (6 bases). This CDR3 is built from 15 residues. Deletions cut 4 bases from V and 3 bases from J, with 17 bases between. CDR1 is SGHRS and CDR2 is YFSETQ in the germline V gene. CDR3 nucleotides: TGCGCCAGCAGCCTCGGAGGGACTGTAGTCTACGAGCAGTACTTC. It yields the protein CASSLGGTVVYEQYF.

The CDR3 DNA is TGTGCCAGTAGGGCCCAACGGCAGGGGAAGAACACTGAAGCTTTCTTT. This codes for CASRAQRQGKNTEAFF. The J gene is TRBJ1-1, the V gene TRBV19, with D possibly TRBD1 on 6 matching bases. Germline CDR1 and CDR2: LNHDA and SQIVND (reference sequence). CDR3 length: 16 amino acids. Trimming took 6 bases from V and 1 from J, leaving 18 bases between them.

This rearrangement joins TRBV7-2 to TRBJ2-7, with 10 nucleotides matching TRBD2. The junction had 5 bases not matched to a gene; V was cut back by 1 base and J by 5 bases. Germline-derived CDR1 and CDR2 are SGHTA and FQGNSA. The CDR3 has 15 residues. This chain's CDR3 is CASSLEAGGKDEQYF. The CDR3 DNA is TGTGCCAGCAGCTTAGAAGCGGGAGGGAAGGACGAGCAGTACTTC.

V and J are TRBV9 and TRBJ2-7; 8 bases line up with TRBD2. V lost 4 bases and J lost 0; bases outside the gene matches: 3. Germline V gene sequence: CDR1 SGDLS, CDR2 YYNGEE. The CDR3 contains 14 residues. CDR3 region: CASSRSGSSYEQYF. The CDR3 nucleotides read TGTGCCAGCAGCCGAAGCGGGAGCTCCTACGAGCAGTACTTC.

Comment on this clone: The sample has other DNA sequences that encode this CDR3 too. CDR3 amino acids: CAISVKGSTEAFF. The CDR3 DNA is TGTGCCATCAGTGTCAAGGGGAGCACTGAAGCTTTCTTT. The chain joins TRBV10-3 to TRBJ1-1; a weak D match, TRBD1 (5 bases). The germline gives CDR1 ENHRY, CDR2 SYGVKD. The CDR3 length is 13 residues. The ends were cut back, 4 bases at V and 4 bases at J, with 10 bases in the middle.

The CDR3 sequence is CASSPDPSAQPQHF. The CDR3, as DNA: TGTGCCAGCAGCCCCGACCCTTCGGCCCAGCCCCAGCATTTT. The genes are TRBV7-2 and TRBJ1-5, with no clear D. V was pared by 5 bases and J by 7 bases, with 15 bases between. The germline V gene has CDR1 SGHTA and CDR2 FQGNSA. The CDR3 loop spans 14 amino acids.

The genes are TRBV4-1 and TRBJ1-1; a possible D gene is TRBD1 (5 bases). Germline lookup yields CDR1 MGHRA and CDR2 YSYEKL. V was shortened by 0 bases and J by 1 base, with 12 bases between the two germline ends. This CDR3 has 16 residues. The CDR3 loop is CASSQDGRGANTEAFF. The CDR3 nucleotides read TGCGCCAGCAGCCAAGATGGCCGGGGCGCGAACACTGAAGCTTTCTTT.

The rearrangement uses TRBV27 and TRBJ1-5, with 9 bases identical to TRBD1. Germline assignment: CDR1 MNHEY and CDR2 SMNVEV (reference sequence). This CDR3 is built from 18 residues. The trim removed 6 bases at V and 2 bases at J, leaving 14 bases unmatched. In nucleotides, the CDR3 is TGTGCCAGCAGCCGATTCCCCGGGACAGGGCGGGGCAATCAGCCCCAGCATTTT. Its protein product is CASSRFPGTGRGNQPQHF.

V and J are TRBV9 and TRBJ2-1; D is ambiguous. V lost 3 bases to trimming and J lost 7 bases, with 17 bases between them. Germline V lookup: CDR1 SGDLS, CDR2 YYNGEE. The CDR3 extends over 15 amino acids. In DNA, the CDR3 is TGTGCCAGCAGCGGATTAGCACAACCAACGAATGAGCAGTTCTTC. This encodes CASSGLAQPTNEQFF. Full variable domain (remainder filled in from reference TRBV9 and TRBJ2-1): DSGVTQTPKHLITATGQRVTLRCSPRSGDLSVYWYQQSLDQGLQFLIQYYNGEERAKGNILERFSAQQFPDLHSELNLSSLELGDSALYFCASSGLAQPTNEQFFGPGTRLTVL.

In this sample, this clone turned up once. The J gene is TRBJ2-7, the V gene TRBV29-1; D uncertain. This CDR3 contains 13 residues. From germline, CDR1 is SQVTM and CDR2 ANQGSEA. Trimming took off 4 bases at V and 3 bases at J, with 13 bases between the two ends. For the CDR3, the DNA is TGCAGCGTTGGTATTGCTTTCGGCTACGAGCAGTACTTC. Its protein product is CSVGIAFGYEQYF.

The chain recombines TRBV15 with TRBJ2-3; 7 positions agree with TRBD1. CDR3 length: 15 residues. The germline V gene has CDR1 LNHNV and CDR2 YYDKDF (reference sequence). V shed 1 base and J 4 bases; nucleotides not matched to a gene: 5. CDR3 protein: CATSRVGQVSDTQYF. The CDR3, as DNA: TGTGCCACCAGCAGAGTTGGACAGGTTTCAGATACGCAGTATTTT.

Note on this clone: The limits of the CDR3 on the DNA are not certain, so only TCRdb's listed CDR3 is given. This chain connects TRBV6-5 to TRBJ1-2. Germline CDR1 reads MNHEY; CDR2 reads SVGAGI. A total of 13 residues make up the CDR3, ends included. The CDR3 loop is CASSSSTYYGYTF.

This sequence joins TRBV18 and TRBJ1-2; D uncertain. CDR1 and CDR2 (germline): KGHSH, LQKENI. The ends were cut back, 2 bases at V and 5 bases at J, with 18 bases in the middle. The CDR3 covers 16 residues. The CDR3 DNA reads as TGTGCCAGCTCACCAGGTAGAAGGGAGGGAAAGTATGGCTACACCTTC. It translates to CASSPGRREGKYGYTF.

The chain's CDR3 is CASSHDGYEQYF. The DNA of the CDR3 is TGTGCCAGTAGTCATGACGGCTACGAGCAGTACTTC. The rearrangement joins TRBV19 to TRBJ2-7; no clear D gene. This CDR3 spans 12 amino acids. Per germline, CDR1 LNHDA and CDR2 SQIVND (reference sequence). The V end lost 5 bases, the J end lost 3 bases, and 8 bases lay between the germline ends.